This T cell receptor (beta chain) was identified during a study of blood T cell repertoires in COVID-19. Sequencing used immunoSEQ multiplex PCR; TCRdb keeps in-frame clones, though not all of them. In the table there are hundreds of thousands of clones, 80% to 90% of which are singletons. There are a few counts of this clone. Per the germline V gene, CDR1 is SGHRS and CDR2 is YFSETQ. After removal of 3 bases from V and 4 bases from J, the junction contained 14 bases not matched to a gene. The CDR3 spans 19 residues. This TCR derives from a man in his thirties or forties who had recovered from COVID-19. The sequencing input was PBMCs or T cells enriched from blood (not recorded which). V usage is TRBV5-1 and J usage is TRBJ2-6, with 9 positions matching TRBD1. Written as DNA, the CDR3 is TGCGCCAGCAGCTACATAACCGGGACAGGGTCATCCGGGGCCAACGTCCTGACTTTC. As protein: CASSYITGTGSSGANVLTF. The variable domain in full, completed from reference TRBV5-1 and TRBJ2-6, reads KAGVTQTPRYLIKTRGQQVTLSCSPISGHRSVSWYQQTPGQGLQFLFEYFSETQRNKGNFPGRFSGRQFSNSRSEMNVSTLELGDSALYLCASSYITGTGSSGANVLTFGAGSRLTVL.